This T cell receptor beta chain derives from a study of human T cells and chemical hapten exposure (dated by TCRdb to 2020 to 2023). About the full investigation: For sensitization, 2% DPC in acetone was applied to an approximately 2 cm by approximately 2 cm area of upper inner arm skin. Patch tests used Finn chambers with 0.01% DPC on the upper back, scored after 6 days by International Contact Dermatitis Research Group standards. Most of the patients in the cohort were female, and the cohort covered alopecia areata with under or over 50% scalp involvement, alopecia totalis and alopecia universalis. Blood for TCR sequencing was provided by twenty-nine alopecia patients at one to four time points (pre-sensitization, 2, 6 and 24 weeks). This study followed changes in the peripheral blood TCR repertoire in vivo during primary and secondary sensitization of alopecia patients to the hapten diphenylcyclopropenone (DPC). Blood samples were taken from patients before sensitization (week 0) and at 2, 6 and about 24 weeks after DPC sensitization. Weekly therapeutic DPC doses were additionally applied to the scalp of patients throughout the roughly 23-week study period. Libraries were pooled for sequencing, and variation in per-sample TCR yields was attributed mainly to small differences in library volumes within the pool.

V lost 3 bases and J lost 2 bases; the stretch between them is 14 bases long. CDR1 and CDR2 are drawn from the germline V gene: SGHRS, YFSETQ. The CDR3 runs 15 residues from the cysteine to the phenylalanine. Of the read, only the CDR3 DNA is kept; its 45 bases are in frame from base 1. Turning to this clonotype: The clone's antigen remains unknown. The record has no base qualities; no much larger clone is one base away.

Per the publication, the time point label means: pre-sensitization, week 0. Read against the paper, the sample's treatment or condition label means: therapeutic diphenylcyclopropenone sensitization with weekly scalp DPC. Blood at each patch-test visit was drawn before the patch test was applied. Patients were considered eligible if aged 18 to 70, diagnosed with alopecia and deemed suitable for DPC therapy, and patients were excluded if pregnant. Unfractionated whole blood was collected in Tempus Blood RNA tubes, and total RNA was extracted from that blood. Libraries came from RACE. Sequencing took place on a NextSeq 500. Library preparation attached unique molecular identifiers to individual cDNA molecules for quantitative, reproducible TCR counting. From each blood RNA sample, both TCR alpha and TCR beta chains were sequenced. Per the original workflow: A median of roughly 99,000 TCRs per sample was observed, with a range of 23,224 to 690,600. V, J and CDR3 annotation of the TCR reads was carried out using the Decombinator software suite. Every sample was subsampled to the same number of TCRs (28,000) for the PS versus PT1 abundance plots. Expanded TCRs were defined as absent before sensitization and observed at least eight times at the 2-week time point. TCRdb applied fastp at Q25 and MiXCR to the public reads, then kept only in-frame beta chains. Entries that share a CDR3 protein sequence are merged under the most common genes and DNA. TCRdb's processing, not the authors' own work, is the source of the V and J calls. The sample data list under 95,000 distinct CDR3 sequences, and about 8% of these were observed just once. Roughly 2.6% of the sample is taken by the ten largest.

The investigation overall reported the following: The number of PT1 expanded TCRs positively correlated with patch test score, significant at thresholds 8, 16 and 32 but not 4. Because every patient had alopecia, a presumed autoimmune disease, the patients' immune response might differ from that of healthy individuals. No change with DPC sensitization was found in the number of TCRs above 1 in 1000 frequency, and no evidence of global repertoire structure alterations was found. Repeated subsampling changed both the strength of the expansion versus patch-test correlation and the threshold at which the correlation became significant. Compared with pre-sensitization or healthy control sets, expanded TCRs formed significantly more large CDR3 similarity clusters, which is consistent with antigen-driven responses.

This receptor was taken from a man aged 35-49 years with alopecia areata. Some clones in this sample may be carry-over from other donors' samples. The sequenced sample was whole blood, obtained in connection with sensitization to the hapten diphenylcyclopropenone (DPC). The rearrangement combines TRBV5-1 with TRBJ2-5, with the D call perhaps TRBD1 or TRBD2, as 5 bases match in each case. In nucleotides, the sequence is TGCGCCAGCAGCTCCAGAGGGACCCTGCAAGAGACCCAGTACTTC. The encoded protein is CASSSRGTLQETQYF.